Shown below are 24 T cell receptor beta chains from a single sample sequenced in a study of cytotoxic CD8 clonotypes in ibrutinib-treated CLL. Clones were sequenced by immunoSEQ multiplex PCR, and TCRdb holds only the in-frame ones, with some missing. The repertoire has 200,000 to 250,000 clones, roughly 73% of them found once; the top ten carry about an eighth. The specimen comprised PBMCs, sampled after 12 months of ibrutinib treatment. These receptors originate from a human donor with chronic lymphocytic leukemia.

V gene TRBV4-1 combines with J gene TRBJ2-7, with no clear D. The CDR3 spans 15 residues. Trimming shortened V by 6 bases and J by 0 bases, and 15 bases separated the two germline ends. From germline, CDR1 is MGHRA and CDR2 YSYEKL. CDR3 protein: CASSGQRTSSYEQYF. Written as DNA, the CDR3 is TGCGCCAGCAGTGGGCAACGCACCAGCTCCTACGAGCAGTACTTC.

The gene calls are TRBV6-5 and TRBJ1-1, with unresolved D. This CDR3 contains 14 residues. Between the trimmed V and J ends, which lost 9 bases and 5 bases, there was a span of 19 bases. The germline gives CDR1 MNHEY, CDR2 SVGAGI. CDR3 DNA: TGTGCCAGTTTCTACGGAGGAACTTGGACTGAAGCTTTCTTT. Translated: CASFYGGTWTEAFF.

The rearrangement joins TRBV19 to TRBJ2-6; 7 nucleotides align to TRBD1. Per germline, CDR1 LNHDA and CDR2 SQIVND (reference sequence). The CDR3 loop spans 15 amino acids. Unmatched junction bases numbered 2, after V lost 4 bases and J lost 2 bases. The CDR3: CASSSRGTGANVLTF. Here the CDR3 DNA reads TGTGCCAGTAGTAGCAGGGGGACTGGGGCCAACGTCCTGACTTTC.

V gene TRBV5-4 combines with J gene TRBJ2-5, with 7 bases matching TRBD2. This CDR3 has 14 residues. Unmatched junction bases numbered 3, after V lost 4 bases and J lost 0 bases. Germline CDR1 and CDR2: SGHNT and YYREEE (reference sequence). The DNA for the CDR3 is TGTGCCAGCAGCCAGCGGGACTACCAAGAGACCCAGTACTTC. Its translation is CASSQRDYQETQYF.

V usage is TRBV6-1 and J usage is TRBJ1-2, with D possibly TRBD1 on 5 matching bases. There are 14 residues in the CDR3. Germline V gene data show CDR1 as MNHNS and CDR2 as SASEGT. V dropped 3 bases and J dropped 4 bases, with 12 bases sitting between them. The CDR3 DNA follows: TGTGCCAGCAGTGACGGCGGGGCCGTCTATGGCTACACCTTC. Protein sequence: CASSDGGAVYGYTF.

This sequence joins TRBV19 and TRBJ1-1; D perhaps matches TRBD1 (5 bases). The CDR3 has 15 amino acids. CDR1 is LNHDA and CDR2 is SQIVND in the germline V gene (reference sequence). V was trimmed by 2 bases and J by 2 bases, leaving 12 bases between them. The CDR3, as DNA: TGTGCCAGTAGTATATTGACTGGGGCCAACACTGAAGCTTTCTTT. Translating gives CASSILTGANTEAFF.

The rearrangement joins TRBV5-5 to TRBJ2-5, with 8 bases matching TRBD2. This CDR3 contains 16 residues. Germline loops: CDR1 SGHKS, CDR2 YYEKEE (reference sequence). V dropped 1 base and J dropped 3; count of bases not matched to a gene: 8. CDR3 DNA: TGTGCCAGCAGCTTGATGGGGACTAGAAGGGAAGAGACCCAGTACTTC. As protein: CASSLMGTRREETQYF.

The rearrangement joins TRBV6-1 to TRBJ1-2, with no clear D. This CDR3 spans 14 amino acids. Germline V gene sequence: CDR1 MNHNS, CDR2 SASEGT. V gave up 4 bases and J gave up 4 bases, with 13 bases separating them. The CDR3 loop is CASSVDQAGYGYTF. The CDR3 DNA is TGTGCCAGCAGTGTCGACCAGGCGGGCTATGGCTACACCTTC.

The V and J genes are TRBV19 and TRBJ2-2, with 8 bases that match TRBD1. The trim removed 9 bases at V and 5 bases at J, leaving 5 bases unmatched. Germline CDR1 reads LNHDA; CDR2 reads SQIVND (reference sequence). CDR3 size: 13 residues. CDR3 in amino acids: CASSGGRTGELFF. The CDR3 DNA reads TGTGCCAGCTCAGGGGGCCGGACCGGGGAGCTGTTTTTT.

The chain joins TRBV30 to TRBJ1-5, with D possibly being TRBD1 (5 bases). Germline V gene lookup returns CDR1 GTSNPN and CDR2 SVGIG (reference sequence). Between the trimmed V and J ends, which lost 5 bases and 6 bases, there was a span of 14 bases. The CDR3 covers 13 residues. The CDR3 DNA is TGTGCCTGGGGAAAAACAGGAATTCAGCCCCAGCATTTT. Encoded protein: CAWGKTGIQPQHF.

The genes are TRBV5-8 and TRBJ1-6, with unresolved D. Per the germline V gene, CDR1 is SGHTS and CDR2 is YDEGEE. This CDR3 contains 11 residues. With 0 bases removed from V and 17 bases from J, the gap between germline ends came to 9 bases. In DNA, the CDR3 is TGTGCCAGCAGCTTGGCCGGAGGGTTCCACTTT. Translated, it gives CASSLAGGFHF.

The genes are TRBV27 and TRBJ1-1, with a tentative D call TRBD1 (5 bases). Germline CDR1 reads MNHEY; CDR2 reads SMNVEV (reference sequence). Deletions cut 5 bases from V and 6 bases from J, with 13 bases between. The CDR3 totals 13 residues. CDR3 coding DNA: TGTGCCAGCAGTCCCACCGAGGGGCCTGAAGCTTTCTTT. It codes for CASSPTEGPEAFF.

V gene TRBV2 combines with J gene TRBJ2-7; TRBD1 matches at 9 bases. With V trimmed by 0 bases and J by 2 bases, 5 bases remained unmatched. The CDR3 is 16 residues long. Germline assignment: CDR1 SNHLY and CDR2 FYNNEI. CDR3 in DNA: TGTGCCAGCAGTGAAGCTCGGACAGGGGTCACCTACGAGCAGTACTTC. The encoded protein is CASSEARTGVTYEQYF.

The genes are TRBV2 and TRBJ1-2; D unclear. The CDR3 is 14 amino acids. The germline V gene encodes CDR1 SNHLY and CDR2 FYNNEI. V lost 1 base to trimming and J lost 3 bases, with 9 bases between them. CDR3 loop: CASSEGESYYGYTF. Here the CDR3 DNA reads TGTGCCAGCAGTGAAGGGGAGTCCTACTATGGCTACACCTTC.

The CDR3 here is CASSLGSGGSDTQYF. For the CDR3, the DNA is TGTGCCAGCAGCTTAGGGTCAGGGGGATCAGATACGCAGTATTTT. This chain joins TRBV7-8 and TRBJ2-3; 7 nucleotides agree with TRBD1. The CDR3 totals 15 residues. Germline V gives CDR1 SGHVS, CDR2 FQNEAQ. V shed 1 base, J shed 4 bases, and the junction held 5 bases outside the gene matches.

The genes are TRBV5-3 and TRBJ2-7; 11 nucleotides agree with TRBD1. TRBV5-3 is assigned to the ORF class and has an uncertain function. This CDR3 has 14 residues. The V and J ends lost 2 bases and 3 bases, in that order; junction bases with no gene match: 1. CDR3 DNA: TGTGCCAGAAGCTTTGGGACAGGGGGCTACGAGCAGTACTTC. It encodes CARSFGTGGYEQYF.

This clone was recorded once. The CDR3: CASSLDRLERNQPQHF. DNA for the CDR3: TGTGCCAGCAGCCTCGACCGCTTAGAGCGCAATCAGCCCCAGCATTTT. V and J are TRBV7-3 and TRBJ1-5; D unclear. CDR3 length: 16 amino acids. Germline V lookup: CDR1 SGHTA, CDR2 FQGTGA. Trimming cost V 5 bases and J 2 bases, with 16 bases left between them.

CDR3 in amino acids: CASRLQTASGANVLTF. CDR3 nucleotides: TGCGCCAGCAGACTACAAACAGCTTCTGGGGCCAACGTCCTGACTTTC. The rearrangement joins TRBV4-1 to TRBJ2-6; the D is unclear. V lost 6 bases to trimming and J lost 1 base, with 13 bases between them. Germline loops: CDR1 MGHRA, CDR2 YSYEKL. CDR3 size: 16 residues.

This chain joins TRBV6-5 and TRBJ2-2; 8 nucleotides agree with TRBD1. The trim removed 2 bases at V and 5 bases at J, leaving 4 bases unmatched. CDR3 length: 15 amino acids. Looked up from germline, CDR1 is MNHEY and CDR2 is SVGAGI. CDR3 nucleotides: TGTGCCAGCAGTTACCTGGACAGGGCTACCGGGGAGCTGTTTTTT. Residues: CASSYLDRATGELFF.

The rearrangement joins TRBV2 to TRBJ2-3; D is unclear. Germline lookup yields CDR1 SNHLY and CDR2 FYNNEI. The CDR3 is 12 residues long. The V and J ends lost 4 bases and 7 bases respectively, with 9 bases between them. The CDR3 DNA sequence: TGTGCCAGCAGTGGTGAACACAATACGCAGTATTTT. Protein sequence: CASSGEHNTQYF.

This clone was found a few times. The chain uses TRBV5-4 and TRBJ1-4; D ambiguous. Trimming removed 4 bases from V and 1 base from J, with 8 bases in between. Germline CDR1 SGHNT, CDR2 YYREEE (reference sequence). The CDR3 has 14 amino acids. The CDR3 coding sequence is TGTGCCAGCAGCCAGGACCTAACTAATGAAAAACTGTTTTTT. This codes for CASSQDLTNEKLFF.

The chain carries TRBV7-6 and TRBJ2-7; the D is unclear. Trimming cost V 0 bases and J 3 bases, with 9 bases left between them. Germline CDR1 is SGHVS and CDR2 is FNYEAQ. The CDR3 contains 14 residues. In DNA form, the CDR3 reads TGTGCCAGCAGCTTAGCTGCCGTAAGCTACGAGCAGTACTTC. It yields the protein CASSLAAVSYEQYF.

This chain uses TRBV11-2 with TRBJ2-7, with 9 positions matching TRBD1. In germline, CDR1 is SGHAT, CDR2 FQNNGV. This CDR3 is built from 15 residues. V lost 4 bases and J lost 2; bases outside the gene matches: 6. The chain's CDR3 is CASSSPGQGTYEQYF. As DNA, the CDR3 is TGTGCCAGCAGCTCCCCGGGACAGGGCACCTACGAGCAGTACTTC.

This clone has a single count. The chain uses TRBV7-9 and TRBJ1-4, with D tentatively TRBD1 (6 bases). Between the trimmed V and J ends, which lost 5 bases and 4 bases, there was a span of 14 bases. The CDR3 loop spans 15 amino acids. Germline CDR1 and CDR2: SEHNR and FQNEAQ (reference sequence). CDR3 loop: CASSPGQGRNEKLFF. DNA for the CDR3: TGTGCCAGCAGCCCTGGGCAGGGGCGTAATGAAAAACTGTTTTTT. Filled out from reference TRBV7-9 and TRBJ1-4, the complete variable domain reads DTGVSQNPRHKITKRGQNVTFRCDPISEHNRLYWYRQTLGQGPEFLTYFQNEAQLEKSRLLSDRFSAERPKGSFSTLEIQRTEQGDSAMYLCASSPGQGRNEKLFFGSGTQLSVL.